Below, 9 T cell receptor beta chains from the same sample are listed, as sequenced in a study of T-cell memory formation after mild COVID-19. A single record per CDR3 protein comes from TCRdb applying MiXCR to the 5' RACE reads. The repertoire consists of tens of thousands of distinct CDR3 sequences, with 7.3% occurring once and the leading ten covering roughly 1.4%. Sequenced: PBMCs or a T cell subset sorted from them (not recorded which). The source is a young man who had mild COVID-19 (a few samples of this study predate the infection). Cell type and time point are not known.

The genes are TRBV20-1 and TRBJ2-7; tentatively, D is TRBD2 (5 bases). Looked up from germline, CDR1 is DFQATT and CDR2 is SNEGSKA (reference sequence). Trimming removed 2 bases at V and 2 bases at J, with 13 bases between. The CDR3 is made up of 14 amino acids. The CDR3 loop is CSARPAGITYEQYF. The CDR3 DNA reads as TGCAGTGCTAGACCCGCGGGTATAACCTACGAGCAGTACTTC.

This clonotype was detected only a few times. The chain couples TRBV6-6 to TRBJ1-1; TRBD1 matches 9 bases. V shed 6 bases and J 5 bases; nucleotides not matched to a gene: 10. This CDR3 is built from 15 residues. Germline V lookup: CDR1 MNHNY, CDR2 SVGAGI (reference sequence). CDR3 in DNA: TGTGCCAGCAGGGAGACAGGGGGAGGAAGAACTGAAGCTTTCTTT. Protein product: CASRETGGGRTEAFF.

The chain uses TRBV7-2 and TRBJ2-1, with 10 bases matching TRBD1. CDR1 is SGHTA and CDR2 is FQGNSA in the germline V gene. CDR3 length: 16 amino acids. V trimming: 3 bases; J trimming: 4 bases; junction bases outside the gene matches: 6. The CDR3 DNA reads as TGTGCCAGCAGCTTCGGACAGGGGGTACGTTACAATGAGCAGTTCTTC. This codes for CASSFGQGVRYNEQFF.

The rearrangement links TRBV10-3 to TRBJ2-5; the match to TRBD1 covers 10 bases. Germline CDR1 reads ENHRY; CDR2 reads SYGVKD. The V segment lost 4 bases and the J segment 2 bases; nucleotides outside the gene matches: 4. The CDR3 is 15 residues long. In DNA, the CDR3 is TGTGCCATCAGTGGGGCGGACAGGGGGCAAGAGACCCAGTACTTC. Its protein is CAISGADRGQETQYF.

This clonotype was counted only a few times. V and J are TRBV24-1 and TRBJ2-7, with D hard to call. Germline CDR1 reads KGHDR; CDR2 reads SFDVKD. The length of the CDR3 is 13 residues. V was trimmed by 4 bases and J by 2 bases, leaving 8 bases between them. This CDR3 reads CATSDRTTYEQYF. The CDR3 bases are TGTGCCACCAGTGACAGAACGACCTACGAGCAGTACTTC.

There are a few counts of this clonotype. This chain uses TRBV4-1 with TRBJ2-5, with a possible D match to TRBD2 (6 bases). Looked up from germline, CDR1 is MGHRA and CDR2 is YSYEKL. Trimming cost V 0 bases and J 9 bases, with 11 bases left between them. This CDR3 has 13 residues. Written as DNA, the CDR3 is TGCGCCAGCAGCCAAGATAGAAGGAGGGCCCAGTACTTC. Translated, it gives CASSQDRRRAQYF.

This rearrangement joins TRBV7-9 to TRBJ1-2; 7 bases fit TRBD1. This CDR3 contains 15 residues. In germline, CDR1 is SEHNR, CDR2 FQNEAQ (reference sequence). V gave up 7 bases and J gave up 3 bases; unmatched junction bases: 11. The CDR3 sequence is CASIRQGAMDYGYTF. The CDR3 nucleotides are TGTGCCAGCATTAGACAGGGTGCAATGGACTATGGCTACACCTTC.

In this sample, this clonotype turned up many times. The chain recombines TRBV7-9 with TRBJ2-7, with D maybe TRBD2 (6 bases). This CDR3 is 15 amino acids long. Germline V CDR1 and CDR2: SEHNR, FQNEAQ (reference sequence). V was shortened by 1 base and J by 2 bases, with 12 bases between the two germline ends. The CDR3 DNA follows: TGTGCCAGCAGCTTAGGGGCTAGCGTCACCTACGAGCAGTACTTC. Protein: CASSLGASVTYEQYF.

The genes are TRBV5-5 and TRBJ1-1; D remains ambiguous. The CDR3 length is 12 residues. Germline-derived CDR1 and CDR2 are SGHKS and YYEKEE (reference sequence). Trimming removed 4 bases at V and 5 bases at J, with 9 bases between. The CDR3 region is CASSPTQTEAFF. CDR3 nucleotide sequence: TGTGCCAGCAGCCCCACCCAGACTGAAGCTTTCTTT.